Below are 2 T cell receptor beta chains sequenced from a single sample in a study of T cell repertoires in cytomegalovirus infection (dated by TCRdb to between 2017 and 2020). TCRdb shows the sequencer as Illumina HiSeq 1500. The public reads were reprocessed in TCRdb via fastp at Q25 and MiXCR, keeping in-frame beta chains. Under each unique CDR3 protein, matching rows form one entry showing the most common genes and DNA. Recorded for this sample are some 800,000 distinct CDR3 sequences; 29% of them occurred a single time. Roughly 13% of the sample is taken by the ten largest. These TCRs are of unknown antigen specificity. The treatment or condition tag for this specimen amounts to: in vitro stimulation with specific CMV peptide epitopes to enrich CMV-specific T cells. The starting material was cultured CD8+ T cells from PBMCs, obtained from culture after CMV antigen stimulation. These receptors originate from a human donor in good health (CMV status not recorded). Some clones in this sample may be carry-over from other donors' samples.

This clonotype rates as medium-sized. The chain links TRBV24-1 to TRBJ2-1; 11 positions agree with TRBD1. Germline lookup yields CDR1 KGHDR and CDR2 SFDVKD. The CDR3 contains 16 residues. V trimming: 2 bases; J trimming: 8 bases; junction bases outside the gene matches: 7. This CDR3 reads CATSDSGQGAHDEQFF. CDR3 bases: TGTGCCACCAGTGATTCCGGACAGGGGGCTCACGATGAGCAGTTCTTC.

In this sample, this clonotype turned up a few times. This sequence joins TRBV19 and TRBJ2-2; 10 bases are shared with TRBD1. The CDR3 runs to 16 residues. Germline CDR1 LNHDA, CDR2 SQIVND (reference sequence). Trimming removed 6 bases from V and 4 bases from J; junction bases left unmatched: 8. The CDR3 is CASRIPGQGLTGELFF. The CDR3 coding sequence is TGTGCCAGTAGGATCCCGGGACAGGGGCTCACCGGGGAGCTGTTTTTT. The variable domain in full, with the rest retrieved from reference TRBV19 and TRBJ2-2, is DGGITQSPKYLFRKEGQNVTLSCEQNLNHDAMYWYRQDPGQGLRLIYYSQIVNDFQKGDIAEGYSVSREKKESFPLTVTSAQKNPTAFYLCASRIPGQGLTGELFFGEGSRLTVL.